The 21 T cell receptor beta chains in this list originate from one sample, sequenced in a study of lymphopenia after photon versus proton radiotherapy (dated by TCRdb to the late 2010s). The library was produced with the immunoSEQ multiplex PCR assay. As stored in TCRdb, this immuneACCESS dataset retains in-frame rearrangements with V and J assigned. A fraction of the clones does not appear; measured against another copy, unresolved V genes explain less than half of the discrepancy, and the remainder lacks a known reason. The sample data list roughly 3,000 clones, and about 95% of these were observed just once. Together, the top ten hold under 2% of the sample. Sequences were derived from peripheral blood, sampled from a patient treated with photon-based radiotherapy. These receptors came from a woman in her 70s with pancreatic cancer.

The genes are TRBV2 and TRBJ2-1; 12 nucleotides agree with TRBD2. V dropped 6 bases and J dropped 7; count of bases not matched to a gene: 7. This CDR3 is built from 15 residues. In germline, CDR1 is SNHLY, CDR2 FYNNEI. The chain's CDR3 is CASSDRTSGRNEQFF. CDR3 coding DNA: TGTGCCAGCAGCGACCGAACTAGCGGGAGGAATGAGCAGTTCTTC. Full variable domain (missing parts from reference TRBV2 and TRBJ2-1): EPEVTQTPSHQVTQMGQEVILRCVPISNHLYFYWYRQILGQKVEFLVSFYNNEISEKSEIFDDQFSVERPDGSNFTLKIRSTKLEDSAMYFCASSDRTSGRNEQFFGPGTRLTVL.

In its sample, this clone was seen a few times. The gene calls are TRBV19 and TRBJ2-5; no reliable D call. The CDR3 is 11 residues long. The germline CDR1 and CDR2 sequences are LNHDA and SQIVND (reference sequence). V was pared by 8 bases and J by 3 bases, with 7 bases between. The CDR3 region is CASGWEETQYF. The CDR3 DNA follows: TGTGCCAGTGGATGGGAAGAGACCCAGTACTTC. The full variable domain, completed using reference TRBV19 and TRBJ2-5, is DGGITQSPKYLFRKEGQNVTLSCEQNLNHDAMYWYRQDPGQGLRLIYYSQIVNDFQKGDIAEGYSVSREKKESFPLTVTSAQKNPTAFYLCASGWEETQYFGPGTRLLVL.

The V gene is TRBV5-1, the J gene TRBJ1-2, with 8 bases that match TRBD1. The CDR3 sequence is 14 residues long. Germline V gene sequence: CDR1 SGHRS, CDR2 YFSETQ. The J segment lost 6 bases and the V segment lost 3 bases, leaving 7 bases of the junction unmatched. The CDR3 sequence: CASSSSGQGNGYTF. The CDR3 DNA follows: TGCGCCAGCAGCTCCTCCGGACAGGGAAATGGCTACACCTTC.

This clone was observed once. The genes are TRBV19 and TRBJ2-2; 8 positions agree with TRBD2. CDR3 size: 16 residues. J lost 5 bases, V lost 5 bases, and 10 bases had no gene match. The germline CDR1 and CDR2 sequences are LNHDA and SQIVND (reference sequence). The CDR3: CASSSLAGGGTGELFF. The CDR3 DNA reads TGTGCCAGTAGTTCCCTCGCGGGAGGTGGTACCGGGGAGCTGTTTTTT.

The count of this clone is one. The V and J genes are TRBV27 and TRBJ2-1; weak D call: TRBD2 (6 bases). Per germline, CDR1 MNHEY and CDR2 SMNVEV (reference sequence). The CDR3 has 15 amino acids. Trimming removed 8 bases at V and 5 bases at J, with 19 bases between. The CDR3 DNA is TGTGCCAGCTCCCTTTATGTGCGGGGCAACAATGAGCAGTTCTTC. It encodes CASSLYVRGNNEQFF.

This clone was counted a single time. The chain has TRBV7-3 and TRBJ2-1; D uncertain. The germline V and J ends were trimmed by 5 bases and 2 bases, with 16 bases remaining between them. The CDR3 extends over 16 amino acids. Germline V gives CDR1 SGHTA, CDR2 FQGTGA. The CDR3 bases are TGTGCCAGCAGCCCCCACCCCCAAATTCCCTACAATGAGCAGTTCTTC. This sequence encodes CASSPHPQIPYNEQFF.

The chain employs TRBV27 and TRBJ2-2, with 12 bases aligning to TRBD2. The germline CDR1 and CDR2 sequences are MNHEY and SMNVEV (reference sequence). Unmatched junction bases numbered 8, after V lost 8 bases and J lost 4 bases. CDR3 size: 16 residues. This CDR3 is CASGSGLAGLTGELFF. CDR3 coding DNA: TGTGCCAGCGGCTCCGGACTAGCGGGACTCACCGGGGAGCTGTTTTTT.

The genes are TRBV18 and TRBJ1-1, with unresolved D. Between the trimmed V and J ends, which lost 2 bases and 8 bases, there was a span of 6 bases. Germline V lookup: CDR1 KGHSH, CDR2 LQKENI. The CDR3 has 11 residues. This CDR3 reads CASSPIVEAFF. Here the CDR3 DNA reads TGTGCCAGCTCACCAATTGTAGAAGCTTTCTTT.

The table lists this clone with a count of one. The chain couples TRBV4-2 to TRBJ2-2; D might be TRBD1 or TRBD2, each matching 5 bases. The V gene lost 0 bases and the J gene lost 4 bases, with 15 bases spanning the gap. Germline-derived CDR1 and CDR2 are LGHNA and YNFKEQ. The CDR3 runs to 17 residues. In DNA, the CDR3 is TGTGCCAGCAGCCAAGATGGGGCCGGCGGGCCCACCGGGGAGCTGTTTTTT. Its translation: CASSQDGAGGPTGELFF.

This sequence joins TRBV22-1 and TRBJ2-6. TRBV22-1 is listed as a pseudogene. The CDR3 is 17 amino acids. The CDR3 is CPGRCLCEQSRANVLTF. In nucleotides, the CDR3 is TGTCCTGGGAGATGTCTTTGCGAACAAAGTCGGGCCAACGTCCTGACTTTC.

This rearrangement joins TRBV29-1 to TRBJ2-2; possible D gene TRBD2, 6 bases. The CDR3 totals 13 residues. The germline V gene has CDR1 SQVTM and CDR2 ANQGSEA. Trimming cost V 7 bases and J 4 bases, with 13 bases left between them. The CDR3 region has the DNA TGCAGCGCTCGGGGGAGGAGCACCGGGGAGCTGTTTTTT. Its protein is CSARGRSTGELFF.

The J gene is TRBJ2-7, the V gene TRBV15; 10 bases agree with TRBD2. Germline-derived CDR1 and CDR2 are LNHNV and YYDKDF (reference sequence). Trimming cost V 0 bases and J 3 bases; bases outside gene matches: 5. The CDR3 sequence is 16 residues long. CDR3 bases: TGTGCCACCAGCAGAGAGTCTAGCGGGAGTCTCTACGAGCAGTACTTC. This translates into CATSRESSGSLYEQYF.

The rearrangement uses TRBV7-2 and TRBJ2-1; possibly TRBD1 for D (6 bases). The germline CDR1 and CDR2 sequences are SGHTA and FQGNSA. Deletions cut 1 base from V and 5 bases from J, with 12 bases between. The CDR3 has 15 residues. The CDR3 nucleotides read TGTGCCAGCAGCTTAGTACAGGGAAGCAACAATGAGCAGTTCTTC. Amino acid sequence: CASSLVQGSNNEQFF.

This clone has just one count. The genes are TRBV7-9 and TRBJ2-5; TRBD1 agrees at 7 bases. Germline V CDR1 and CDR2: SEHNR, FQNEAQ (reference sequence). This CDR3 has 15 amino acids. The V segment lost 3 bases and the J segment 5 bases; nucleotides outside the gene matches: 9. Here the CDR3 DNA reads TGTGCCAGCAGCTTCCCGGACAGGTCAAGGGAGACCCAGTACTTC. Encoded protein: CASSFPDRSRETQYF.

The chain carries TRBV6-1 and TRBJ1-6; D unclear. The CDR3 sequence is 12 residues long. The germline CDR1 and CDR2 sequences are MNHNS and SASEGT. V dropped 5 bases and J dropped 5 bases, with 4 bases sitting between them. The CDR3 region is CASSRDNSPLHF. CDR3 in DNA: TGTGCCAGCAGTAGAGATAATTCACCCCTCCACTTT.

The chain uses TRBV6-1 and TRBJ2-7; D is possibly TRBD1 (6 bases). This CDR3 is built from 15 residues. Per the germline V gene, CDR1 is MNHNS and CDR2 is SASEGT. The V end lost 7 bases, the J end lost 3 bases, and 19 bases lay between the germline ends. The DNA for the CDR3 is TGTGCCAGCATCCTGGGGGCAGGGCGAAGCTACGAGCAGTACTTC. The encoded protein is CASILGAGRSYEQYF.

The chain combines TRBV30 with TRBJ1-2; D not certain. In germline, CDR1 is GTSNPN, CDR2 SVGIG (reference sequence). Trimming removed 0 bases from V and 7 bases from J, with 6 bases in between. This CDR3 spans 11 amino acids. In DNA form, the CDR3 reads TGTGCCTGGAGTGTAATCGGTGGCTACACCTTC. It specifies CAWSVIGGYTF. The full variable domain, completed using reference TRBV30 and TRBJ1-2, is SQTIHQWPATLVQPVGSPLSLECTVEGTSNPNLYWYRQAAGRGLQLLFYSVGIGQISSEVPQNLSASRPQDRQFILSSKKLLLSDSGFYLCAWSVIGGYTFGSGTRLTVV.

This chain uses TRBV4-2 with TRBJ2-3; 8 bases match TRBD1. The ends lost 4 bases at V and 0 bases at J; junction bases unmatched: 3. This CDR3 has 15 residues. Germline assignment: CDR1 LGHNA and CDR2 YNFKEQ. The DNA for the CDR3 is TGTGCCAGCAGCCCTGGACAGGGAAGCACAGATACGCAGTATTTT. This gives the protein CASSPGQGSTDTQYF.

This clone has a single count. The chain joins TRBV7-2 to TRBJ2-7, with 7 bases aligning to TRBD2. Germline CDR1 reads SGHTA; CDR2 reads FQGNSA. The V gene end was trimmed by 8 bases and the J gene end by 3 bases; junction bases not matched to a gene: 13. The CDR3 runs 15 residues. The CDR3 bases are TGTGCCAGCGGAGACGAGGGGCTAGCGGTCTACGAGCAGTACTTC. This codes for CASGDEGLAVYEQYF.

The genes are TRBV9 and TRBJ2-5; weak D call: TRBD2 (7 bases). Germline V CDR1 and CDR2: SGDLS, YYNGEE. This CDR3 has 19 residues. The V gene lost 2 bases and the J gene lost 0 bases, with 23 bases spanning the gap. In DNA form, the CDR3 reads TGTGCCAGCAGCGTGGGGGGGCAGGACACGACATGGTACCAAGAGACCCAGTACTTC. This gives the protein CASSVGGQDTTWYQETQYF.

CDR3 DNA sequence: TGTGCCAGCAGCTTGGGGACTAGCGAGCAGTTCTTC. This sequence encodes CASSLGTSEQFF. V and J are TRBV5-6 and TRBJ2-1, with 8 nucleotides matching TRBD2. The CDR3 runs 12 residues. With V trimmed by 0 bases and J by 10 bases, 0 bases remained unmatched. CDR1 SGHDT and CDR2 YYEEEE come from the germline V gene. The full variable domain, rest sourced from reference TRBV5-6 and TRBJ2-1, is DAGVTQSPTHLIKTRGQQVTLRCSPKSGHDTVSWYQQALGQGPQFIFQYYEEEERQRGNFPDRFSGHQFPNYSSELNVNALLLGDSALYLCASSLGTSEQFFGPGTRLTVL.